This T cell receptor (beta chain) was identified in a study of CD8 T cells in ankylosing spondylitis (dated by TCRdb to about 2017). General notes on the study: T cell receptor beta repertoires were profiled in healthy donors and ankylosing spondylitis patients so that disease-linked TCR variants could be found. Peripheral blood was sampled, and synovial fluid was additionally collected from ankylosing spondylitis patients. The whole study cohort included about a hundred healthy donors and 20 to 30 ankylosing spondylitis patients. The research as a whole found: According to the report, matched synovial fluid samples from ankylosing spondylitis patients were significantly enriched for the disease-linked clones. In peripheral blood, the disease-linked clones were found at relatively low frequencies and had a CD8+ phenotype. Some motif variants were previously reported in synovial fluid and blood of reactive arthritis patients, suggesting common disease-initiation mechanisms. Blood from ankylosing spondylitis patients appeared to be characterized by a TCR beta motif made up of under ten highly homologous amino acid variants.

Sequencing was carried out with an Illumina HiSeq 2500. TCR beta libraries were prepared by quantitative 5'-RACE with molecular barcodes. The paper's processing steps were these. Disease-linked TCR variants were identified with a new computational method built on a probabilistic model of VDJ rearrangement. TCRdb took the public reads, trimmed them with fastp at Q25, ran MiXCR for clone calling and kept in-frame beta chains. Duplicate CDR3 protein sequences are folded into a single record with the most common DNA and genes. The V and J calls here are based on TCRdb, not the publication. The sample yields approximately 350,000 distinct CDR3 sequences; roughly 14% were counted once. The ten most abundant clones make up about 1% of the sample. The CDR3 runs 12 amino acids, cysteine and phenylalanine included. The DNA shown is the 36-base CDR3, in frame from base 1. The germline V gene supplies CDR1 SQVTM and CDR2 ANQGSEA. Here V drops 5 bases and J drops 6 bases, and the junction holds 3 bases not matched to any gene.

This clonotype was seen a handful of times. There is no known antigen for this receptor. The record has no base qualities; no much larger clone is one base away. The sequence links TRBV29-1 to TRBJ1-2; the central 10 bases match TRBD1. The source of this sequence is a male donor with ankylosing spondylitis or in good health (not recorded which). Sequenced sample: blood, either unsorted or a sorted T cell fraction (not recorded which). CDR3 loop: CSVLGQGNGYTF. The sequence in DNA is TGCAGCGTTTTGGGACAGGGGAATGGCTACACCTTC.